The text below deals with one T cell receptor beta chain. As handled by the study authors: Reference gene primer amplification gave estimated nucleated cell counts. Clones were read by immunoSEQ multiplex PCR, and TCRdb kept only the in-frame ones, dropping some. From that table come the V and J calls and clone size; the DNA was used to work out D and trimming. The sample carries approximately 55,000 clones, roughly 87% recorded once. The data were obtained in a study of blood T cell repertoires in COVID-19. On the study more broadly: T cells, B-cell-depleted T cells, or PBMCs provided the cDNA or gDNA that served as material.

Unmatched junction bases numbered 11, after V lost 0 bases and J lost 8 bases. The CDR3 covers 18 residues. Per the germline V gene, CDR1 is MNHEY and CDR2 is SMNVEV (reference sequence). The chain uses TRBV27 and TRBJ2-1, with TRBD2 matching over 12 bases. Sequenced input: peripheral blood. The source of this sequence is a man aged 50 to 59 with active COVID-19. CDR3 sequence reads: CASSLSPSSGRARYEQFF. In nucleotides, the CDR3 is TGTGCCAGCAGTTTATCGCCCTCTAGCGGGAGGGCCCGCTATGAGCAGTTCTTC.